These 17 T cell receptor beta chains came from one sample sequenced in a study of OX40 agonist ivuxolimab in advanced cancers. Generated by immunoSEQ multiplex PCR, the TCRdb table keeps only in-frame clones and is missing some. The sample lists more than 65,000 clones; about three quarters were seen once. The source was CD4+ or CD8+ T cells sorted from blood, collected in a trial of the OX40 agonist ivuxolimab. The receptors were sampled from an adult with an advanced solid tumor such as melanoma, head and neck, liver or kidney cancer.

The chain links TRBV6-5 to TRBJ1-1; 8 bases line up with TRBD1. Looked up from germline, CDR1 is MNHEY and CDR2 is SVGAGI. V dropped 4 bases and J dropped 4; count of bases not matched to a gene: 5. This CDR3 is built from 14 residues. CDR3 sequence (DNA): TGTGCCAGCAGTTCGGGACAGGAGAGCACTGAAGCTTTCTTT. Amino acid sequence: CASSSGQESTEAFF.

The CDR3 loop reads CASSGGLLNTEAFF. The CDR3 bases are TGTGCCAGCAGCGGGGGACTGCTGAACACTGAAGCTTTCTTT. The chain employs TRBV11-2 and TRBJ1-1, with D perhaps TRBD1 (5 bases). Germline-derived CDR1 and CDR2 are SGHAT and FQNNGV. The CDR3 length is 14 residues. V was cut by 5 bases and J by 0 bases, with 10 bases left in between.

This clone came up a few times. The rearrangement uses TRBV5-6 and TRBJ1-5, with 7 bases lining up with TRBD1. The V gene end was trimmed by 3 bases and the J gene end by 4 bases; junction bases not matched to a gene: 4. The CDR3 loop spans 14 amino acids. CDR1 is SGHDT and CDR2 is YYEEEE in the germline V gene. The CDR3 protein is CASSYRGGNQPQHF. The DNA for the CDR3 is TGTGCCAGCAGCTACAGGGGCGGGAATCAGCCCCAGCATTTT.

This sequence joins TRBV2 and TRBJ2-1; 9 bases line up with TRBD2. The CDR3 totals 14 residues. The junction had 6 bases not matched to a gene; V was cut back by 6 bases and J by 6 bases. Per germline, CDR1 SNHLY and CDR2 FYNNEI. The DNA of the CDR3 is TGTGCCAGCAGGGGCGGGAGGGCCGTCAATGAGCAGTTCTTC. Translated, it gives CASRGGRAVNEQFF. The full variable domain, with the rest looked up from reference TRBV2 and TRBJ2-1, is EPEVTQTPSHQVTQMGQEVILRCVPISNHLYFYWYRQILGQKVEFLVSFYNNEISEKSEIFDDQFSVERPDGSNFTLKIRSTKLEDSAMYFCASRGGRAVNEQFFGPGTRLTVL.

The J gene is TRBJ2-7, the V gene TRBV27; D might be TRBD1 (5 bases). With 5 bases removed from V and 1 base from J, the gap between germline ends came to 15 bases. The CDR3 spans 15 residues. Germline V gives CDR1 MNHEY, CDR2 SMNVEV (reference sequence). CDR3 residues: CASSLKPQGSYEQYF. The CDR3 region has the DNA TGTGCCAGCAGTCTAAAACCCCAGGGATCCTACGAGCAGTACTTC.

J is TRBJ2-1 and V is TRBV11-2; D remains ambiguous. This CDR3 has 13 residues. V was pared by 5 bases and J by 4 bases, with 9 bases between. Germline V lookup: CDR1 SGHAT, CDR2 FQNNGV. The CDR3 region is CASSPDRYNEQFF. The CDR3 nucleotides read TGTGCCAGCAGCCCCGATCGTTACAATGAGCAGTTCTTC.

The chain couples TRBV7-2 to TRBJ2-4; D is possibly TRBD1 (5 bases). Trimming stripped 5 bases from V and 0 bases from J, with 8 bases between. Germline loops: CDR1 SGHTA, CDR2 FQGNSA. There are 14 residues in the CDR3. The CDR3 protein is CASSDSIAKNIQYF. CDR3 DNA sequence: TGTGCCAGCAGCGACAGTATAGCCAAAAACATTCAGTACTTC.

The chain employs TRBV5-1 and TRBJ2-3, with 9 nucleotides matching TRBD1. V lost 5 bases and J lost 1; bases outside the gene matches: 8. CDR1 is SGHRS, CDR2 YFSETQ, per germline. The CDR3 length is 16 residues. The CDR3 DNA reads as TGCGCCAGCAGACTGGGACAGGGTGGGGGCACAGATACGCAGTATTTT. As protein: CASRLGQGGGTDTQYF.

This clone was recorded only once. The chain recombines TRBV2 with TRBJ2-2; 8 bases match TRBD1. The CDR3 is 15 residues long. V shed 5 bases and J 7 bases; nucleotides not matched to a gene: 9. Germline loops: CDR1 SNHLY, CDR2 FYNNEI. The CDR3 bases are TGTGCCAGCAGTCTTCCAGGGGGCGATGTCGGGGAGCTGTTTTTT. Its protein is CASSLPGGDVGELFF.

The V call is TRBV2, the J call TRBJ2-7, with D possibly TRBD1 on 6 matching bases. Germline V gene data show CDR1 as SNHLY and CDR2 as FYNNEI. Trimming cost V 5 bases and J 5 bases, with 16 bases left between them. This CDR3 has 14 residues. The CDR3 region is CASSPDRLRHEQYF. CDR3 nucleotide sequence: TGTGCCAGCAGTCCCGACAGGCTTCGCCACGAGCAGTACTTC.

The chain joins TRBV27 to TRBJ2-1, with D perhaps assigned TRBD1 or TRBD2 (5 bases each). Germline V lookup: CDR1 MNHEY, CDR2 SMNVEV (reference sequence). The CDR3 consists of 17 residues. Deletions cut 5 bases from V and 4 bases from J, with 21 bases between. The CDR3 loop is CASSKGLRDGGYNEQFF. CDR3 coding DNA: TGTGCCAGCAGTAAGGGGTTACGGGACGGAGGATACAATGAGCAGTTCTTC.

The CDR3 DNA follows: TGTGCCAGCAGTGAAGGGAGACAGGGGGAAACCTATGGCTACACCTTC. It codes for CASSEGRQGETYGYTF. V and J are TRBV6-1 and TRBJ1-2; TRBD1 matches at 9 bases. J gave up 4 bases and V 1 base, and 7 bases lay outside the gene matches. The length of the CDR3 is 16 residues. In germline, CDR1 is MNHNS, CDR2 SASEGT.

The CDR3 loop is CASSVGQRGTGELFF. CDR3 DNA sequence: TGTGCCAGCAGCGTAGGACAGAGGGGCACCGGGGAGCTGTTTTTT. The rearrangement uses TRBV9 and TRBJ2-2, with D perhaps assigned TRBD1 or TRBD2 (5 bases each). Germline V lookup: CDR1 SGDLS, CDR2 YYNGEE. There are 15 residues in the CDR3. Trimming left V 0 bases short and J 4 bases short, with 10 bases between.

This clone was counted a single time. V is TRBV18 and J is TRBJ1-1; unclear D gene. With 0 bases removed from V and 5 bases from J, the gap between germline ends came to 13 bases. This CDR3 region has 15 residues. CDR1 KGHSH and CDR2 LQKENI come from the germline V gene. This CDR3 is CASSPPQGRKTEAFF. The CDR3 DNA sequence: TGTGCCAGCTCACCACCTCAAGGGCGTAAGACTGAAGCTTTCTTT.

V and J are TRBV5-1 and TRBJ2-7; perhaps D is TRBD1 or TRBD2 (5 bases each). The length of the CDR3 is 16 residues. Trimming shortened V by 7 bases and J by 3 bases, and 23 bases separated the two germline ends. Looked up from germline, CDR1 is SGHRS and CDR2 is YFSETQ. CDR3 region: CASSRELTGANYEQYF. The CDR3, as DNA: TGCGCCAGCTCCCGAGAATTGACCGGGGCGAACTACGAGCAGTACTTC.

The chain has TRBV30 and TRBJ1-6; TRBD1 is a possible D gene (5 bases). Trimming removed 1 base at V and 9 bases at J, with 7 bases between. CDR1 and CDR2 (germline): GTSNPN, SVGIG (reference sequence). This CDR3 comprises 12 residues. The CDR3 coding sequence is TGTGCCTGGAGTGCCAGGGCTTCACCCCTCCACTTT. Amino acids: CAWSARASPLHF. The variable domain in full, completed from reference TRBV30 and TRBJ1-6, reads SQTIHQWPATLVQPVGSPLSLECTVEGTSNPNLYWYRQAAGRGLQLLFYSVGIGQISSEVPQNLSASRPQDRQFILSSKKLLLSDSGFYLCAWSARASPLHFGNGTRLTVT.

As concerns this clone: One junction end disagrees with the germline gene, perhaps due to a read error. The J gene is TRBJ2-3, the V gene TRBV10-1, with 8 bases identical to TRBD1. Per the germline V gene, CDR1 is WNHNN and CDR2 is SYGVQD (reference sequence). The CDR3 runs 13 residues. For the CDR3, the DNA is TGCGCCAGCAGTCGACAGGGGACAGTTACGCAGTATTTT. Protein sequence: CASSRQGTVTQYF.